This is a list of T cell receptor beta chains from one sample in a study of T cells after yellow fever vaccination. TCRdb reanalysed the 5' RACE reads using MiXCR and keeps one entry per CDR3 protein. This table has under 200,000 distinct CDR3 sequences, approximately 6.8% appearing once. Specimen: CD4+ T cells sorted from PBMCs, collected about 5 days after the first yellow fever vaccination. Receptors originate from a man aged 18 to 29 who received the YFV17D yellow fever vaccine. CDR3s include the opening cysteine and the closing phenylalanine or tryptophan. The D gene is left open where the match is weak. Rows may omit the clone size; those that give it use once, few, many or a size class.

d_call clone_size cdr3_length j_call v_call cdr3_aa cdr3_nt
TRBD2 few 18 TRBJ2-1 TRBV6-4 CASRRGAGGPSSYNEQFF TGTGCCAGCAGGAGAGGAGCGGGGGGACCCAGCTCCTACAATGAGCAGTTCTTC
TRBD2 few 14 TRBJ2-7 TRBV20-1 CSARLLAGINEQYF TGCAGTGCTAGGCTACTAGCGGGGATCAACGAGCAGTACTTC
TRBD1 NA 19 TRBJ2-6 TRBV19 CASSIDGTGGPLLANVLTF TGTGCCAGTAGTATAGACGGGACAGGGGGCCCTCTCTTGGCCAACGTCCTGACTTTC
TRBD2 many 16 TRBJ2-3 TRBV7-2 CASSQWTSGGEDTQYF TGTGCCAGCAGCCAATGGACTAGCGGGGGGGAAGATACGCAGTATTTT
NA NA 15 TRBJ2-4 TRBV28 CASSPGTRAKNIQYF TGTGCCAGCAGTCCGGGTACGAGGGCCAAAAACATTCAGTACTTC
TRBD2 NA 19 TRBJ2-3 TRBV5-1 CASSSLPGLAGGSTDTQYF TGCGCCAGCAGCTCACTCCCGGGACTAGCGGGGGGTAGCACAGATACGCAGTATTTT
NA many 12 TRBJ2-3 TRBV5-1 CASSSQRDTQYF TGCGCCAGCAGCTCCCAGCGGGATACGCAGTATTTT
NA few 20 TRBJ2-1 TRBV20-1 CSARGYGMESGRRSYNEQFF TGCAGTGCTAGAGGTTATGGGATGGAGTCAGGGCGGCGCTCCTACAATGAGCAGTTCTTC
TRBD1 many 13 TRBJ2-5 TRBV29-1 CSAGTGARETQYF TGCAGCGCCGGGACAGGGGCGAGGGAGACCCAGTACTTC
NA NA 14 TRBJ2-5 TRBV7-2 CASSLRGPGSAQYF TGTGCCAGCAGCCTCCGGGGACCCGGTTCAGCCCAGTACTTC
TRBD1 NA 15 TRBJ2-7 TRBV6-2/TRBV6-3 CASRPIGTGAYEQYF TGTGCCAGCAGGCCCATCGGGACAGGGGCCTACGAGCAGTACTTC
NA NA 14 TRBJ1-1 TRBV18 CASSPEFLNTEAFF TGTGCCAGCTCACCGGAGTTCCTGAACACTGAAGCTTTCTTT
NA few 14 TRBJ1-2 TRBV7-3 CASSLSHGGDGYTF TGTGCCAGCAGCTTATCTCACGGAGGAGATGGCTACACCTTC
TRBD1 NA 15 TRBJ1-1 TRBV7-9 CARSLGQVMNTEAFF TGTGCCAGAAGCTTGGGACAGGTCATGAACACTGAAGCTTTCTTT
NA many 13 TRBJ1-4 TRBV24-1 CATSGATNEKLFF TGTGCCACCAGTGGAGCAACTAATGAAAAACTGTTTTTT
TRBD2 many 15 TRBJ2-5 TRBV5-1 CASSPQAGVEETQYF TGCGCCAGCAGCCCCCAGGCGGGGGTGGAAGAGACCCAGTACTTC
NA many 14 TRBJ2-5 TRBV7-2 CASSPIRDGGTQYF TGTGCCAGCAGCCCGATCCGGGACGGGGGGACCCAGTACTTC